This T cell receptor beta chain was identified during a study of blood T cell repertoires in COVID-19. About the study: Acute and convalescent COVID-19 samples came from the United States, Italy and Spain. Nucleic acid was either cDNA or gDNA, and it came from T cells, B-cell-depleted T cells, or PBMCs.

Original data processing: Researchers report that nucleated cell counts were estimated from reference gene primer amplification. Using immunoSEQ multiplex PCR, the repertoire was profiled, and TCRdb retains in-frame clones only, with some absent. That table gives V, J and clone size, and the DNA gave D and trimming. The table records over 250,000 clones, over 70% of them present only once. This CDR3 comprises 14 residues. Trimming cost V 0 bases and J 4 bases; bases outside gene matches: 1. Germline V lookup: CDR1 SGHNT, CDR2 YYREEE (reference sequence). The sequence derives from a woman aged 40 to 50 who had recovered from COVID-19. The sequenced sample consisted of peripheral blood. The chain couples TRBV5-4 to TRBJ1-2, with 9 bases that match TRBD1. The CDR3 nucleotides are TGTGCCAGCAGCTTGGACAGGGGGCTCTATGGCTACACCTTC. Translating it yields CASSLDRGLYGYTF.